This TCR beta chain comes out of a study of shared clonotypes between healthy human individuals. TCRdb keeps only in-frame clones here, not all; method: immunoSEQ multiplex PCR. The table includes 300,000 to 400,000 clones, roughly 87% detected once. With CCR7-negative CD45RA+ TemRA cells, CD45RO+ cells were combined in CD8 memory. The CDR3 loop spans 16 amino acids. Unmatched junction bases numbered 6, after V lost 3 bases and J lost 0 bases. Germline V CDR1 and CDR2: SGHRS, YFSETQ. V and J are TRBV5-1 and TRBJ2-7; TRBD2 aligns across 10 bases. The sequencing sample was made of memory CD8+ T cells sorted from blood. Subset reported: CD45RO+ cells pooled with CCR7-negative TemRA cells. The receptor was derived from a man between 18 and 29 years old in good health. The DNA for the CDR3 is TGCGCCAGCAGCTGGACCATAGCGGGGGGCTCCTACGAGCAGTACTTC. Translating it yields CASSWTIAGGSYEQYF.